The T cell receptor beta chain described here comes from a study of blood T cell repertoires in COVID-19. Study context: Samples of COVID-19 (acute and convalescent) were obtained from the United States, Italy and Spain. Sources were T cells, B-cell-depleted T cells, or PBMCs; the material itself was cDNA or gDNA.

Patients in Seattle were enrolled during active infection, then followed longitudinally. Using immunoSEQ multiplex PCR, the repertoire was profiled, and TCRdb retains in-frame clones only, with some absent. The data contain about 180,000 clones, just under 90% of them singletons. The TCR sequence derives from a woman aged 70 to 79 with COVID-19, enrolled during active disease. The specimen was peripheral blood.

The CDR3, as DNA: TGTGCCAGCAGGGCAGCCGGGACTACCTACAATGAGCAGTTCTTC. This gives the protein CASRAAGTTYNEQFF. The chain joins TRBV6-5 to TRBJ2-1; 7 bases are a match to TRBD2. Germline V CDR1 and CDR2: MNHEY, SVGAGI. The CDR3 spans 15 residues. V trimming: 6 bases; J trimming: 2 bases; junction bases outside the gene matches: 7.